This TCR beta chain emerged from a study of molecular identifiers for immune sequencing clone quantification. General study points: Barcode sharing among identical TCR molecules could make large clones appear smaller.

Naive CD8 T cell sorting was performed on the CD8+CD4-CCR7+CD45RA+ phenotype. The CDR3 consists of 14 residues. After removal of 5 bases from V and 8 bases from J, the junction contained 8 bases not matched to a gene. CDR1 is SGHTA and CDR2 is FQGTGA in the germline V gene. This clonotype was detected a few times. The target antigen is unknown. TCRdb itself ran the PCR reads through MiXCR, one entry per CDR3 protein. This table holds over 90,000 distinct CDR3 sequences, under 40% found once. The receptor comes from a human donor in good health. Some libraries in this study had Jurkat cell RNA spiked in. This chain joins TRBV7-3 and TRBJ2-1; 8 bases align to TRBD2. Sequencing was performed on naive CD8+ T cells from blood, with Jurkat cell RNA spiked in. The subset is: FACS-sorted CD8+CD4-CCR7+CD45RA+ naive T cells. The CDR3 loop reads CASSLGGGTHEQFF. The CDR3, as DNA: TGTGCCAGCAGCCTCGGGGGGGGGACCCATGAGCAGTTCTTC.